What follows are 9 T cell receptor beta chains derived from one specimen sequenced in a study of blood T cells in healthy people across ages. A second PCR of 7 to 11 cycles used a sample-barcoded 5' primer and a J-beta primer mix. TCRdb reanalysed the 5' RACE reads using MiXCR and keeps one entry per CDR3 protein. The table includes fewer than 1,000,000 distinct CDR3 sequences, under 45% detected once. Sequenced sample: blood. These TCRs come from a man in his sixties in good health.

The CDR3 region has the DNA TGCAGTGCGAGAAGTGGATGGCAAGAGACCCAGTACTTC. Translating it yields CSARSGWQETQYF. The chain combines TRBV20-1 with TRBJ2-5; D unclear. There are 13 residues in the CDR3. Germline loops: CDR1 DFQATT, CDR2 SNEGSKA (reference sequence). The V end lost 6 bases, the J end lost 2 bases, and 13 bases lay between the germline ends.

CDR3 region: CAISRGGGAYNEQFF. The CDR3 DNA follows: TGTGCCATCAGCAGAGGCGGGGGGGCCTACAATGAGCAGTTCTTC. This rearrangement joins TRBV10-3 to TRBJ2-1, with 9 nucleotides matching TRBD2. Germline-derived CDR1 and CDR2 are ENHRY and SYGVKD. The CDR3 is 15 residues long. J gave up 2 bases and V 6 bases, and 5 bases lay outside the gene matches.

V is TRBV20-1 and J is TRBJ2-5; the match to TRBD1 covers 10 bases. The CDR3 sequence is 12 residues long. The ends lost 5 bases at V and 4 bases at J; junction bases unmatched: 1. Germline V CDR1 and CDR2: DFQATT, SNEGSKA (reference sequence). This CDR3 is CSAGTGVETQYF. For the CDR3, the DNA is TGCAGTGCTGGGACAGGGGTAGAGACCCAGTACTTC.

The chain couples TRBV7-8 to TRBJ2-7; perhaps D is TRBD1 or TRBD2 (5 bases each). V gave up 4 bases and J gave up 2 bases, with 9 bases separating them. Germline V CDR1 and CDR2: SGHVS, FQNEAQ. This CDR3 has 13 amino acids. The CDR3 DNA reads TGTGCCAGCAGCTGGGGGAGCCCCTACGAGCAGTACTTC. Its protein product is CASSWGSPYEQYF.

The chain couples TRBV27 to TRBJ2-7, with 8 nucleotides matching TRBD1. The germline gives CDR1 MNHEY, CDR2 SMNVEV (reference sequence). Unmatched junction bases numbered 8, after V lost 5 bases and J lost 2 bases. The CDR3 contains 15 residues. The CDR3, as DNA: TGTGCCAGCAGTCCTGGACAGGGTGGGGCCTACGAGCAGTACTTC. Protein product: CASSPGQGGAYEQYF.

The chain is built from TRBV4-3 and TRBJ2-7; maybe TRBD1 (5 bases). CDR3 length: 14 residues. The V gene lost 0 bases and the J gene lost 2 bases, with 8 bases spanning the gap. The germline gives CDR1 LGHNA, CDR2 YSLEER. The CDR3 reads CASSQEKGTYEQYF. For the CDR3, the DNA is TGCGCCAGCAGCCAAGAGAAGGGGACCTACGAGCAGTACTTC.

The chain is built from TRBV6-2 or TRBV6-3 and TRBJ2-7; 8 nucleotides line up with TRBD1. V dropped 2 bases and J dropped 3; count of bases not matched to a gene: 9. Germline CDR1 is MNHEY and CDR2 is SVGEGT. This CDR3 spans 16 amino acids. The CDR3 region has the DNA TGTGCCAGCAGTTACCAACCCGGACAGGGAATCTACGAGCAGTACTTC. This sequence encodes CASSYQPGQGIYEQYF.

The chain has TRBV6-5 and TRBJ1-2; possible D gene TRBD1, 5 bases. Trimming left V 2 bases short and J 5 bases short, with 12 bases between. This CDR3 has 14 amino acids. Per the germline V gene, CDR1 is MNHEY and CDR2 is SVGAGI. Written as DNA, the CDR3 is TGTGCCAGCAGTTACGGGGGTACGCGATATGGCTACACCTTC. Its protein product is CASSYGGTRYGYTF.

Points on this clonotype: One junction end does not reproduce the germline sequence, and a read error may be involved. The chain combines TRBV9 with TRBJ1-2; D is possibly TRBD1 (5 bases). CDR3 length: 15 residues. CDR1 and CDR2 (germline): SGDLS, YYNGEE. CDR3 nucleotides: TGTGCCAGCAACGTAGAGGAGGGGAACCGCTATGGCTACACCTTC. Translation: CASNVEEGNRYGYTF.